These 17 T cell receptor beta chains share one sample of origin, sequenced in a study of T cells after yellow fever vaccination. TCRdb re-derived calls from the 5' RACE reads in MiXCR, one entry per CDR3 protein. In the table there are some 560,000 distinct CDR3 sequences, around 16% of which are singletons. The sequenced sample was PBMCs, obtained 5 days after the first yellow fever vaccination. The receptors were sampled from a man aged 18-30 years who received the YFV17D yellow fever vaccine.

The chain uses TRBV27 and TRBJ2-6; D not resolved. CDR1 is MNHEY and CDR2 is SMNVEV in the germline V gene (reference sequence). With 2 bases removed from V and 2 bases from J, the gap between germline ends came to 16 bases. CDR3 length equals 18 residues. The CDR3: CASSLRPTTSPGANVLTF. CDR3 coding DNA: TGTGCCAGCAGTTTACGGCCTACTACTTCCCCTGGGGCCAACGTCCTGACTTTC. The whole variable domain, filled in from reference TRBV27 and TRBJ2-6, reads EAQVTQNPRYLITVTGKKLTVTCSQNMNHEYMSWYRQDPGLGLRQIYYSMNVEVTDKGDVPEGYKVSRKEKRNFPLILESPSPNQTSLYFCASSLRPTTSPGANVLTFGAGSRLTVL.

This sequence joins TRBV28 and TRBJ1-1; D unresolved. The germline gives CDR1 MDHEN, CDR2 SYDVKM. This CDR3 is built from 15 residues. Trimming stripped 5 bases from V and 1 base from J, with 14 bases between. The CDR3, as DNA: TGTGCCAGCAGTCTAGGAAACTGGGGGAACACTGAAGCTTTCTTT. Translated, it gives CASSLGNWGNTEAFF. Looking up the rest from reference TRBV28 and TRBJ1-1 gives the full variable domain: DVKVTQSSRYLVKRTGEKVFLECVQDMDHENMFWYRQDPGLGLRLIYFSYDVKMKEKGDIPEGYSVSREKKERFSLILESASTNQTSMYLCASSLGNWGNTEAFFGQGTRLTVV.

This chain uses TRBV12-3 or TRBV12-4 with TRBJ2-1, with 10 positions matching TRBD2. Trimming removed 0 bases from V and 10 bases from J; junction bases left unmatched: 6. This CDR3 is 15 amino acids long. CDR3 coding DNA: TGTGCCAGCAGTTTAGCGACACTAGCGGGGAGGGAGCAGTTCTTC. It translates to CASSLATLAGREQFF.

The chain is built from TRBV5-4 and TRBJ2-2; tentatively, D is TRBD1 (5 bases). CDR1 is SGHNT and CDR2 is YYREEE in the germline V gene (reference sequence). There are 15 residues in the CDR3. The V end was cut by 0 bases, the J end by 1 base, with 7 bases between. The CDR3 region is CASSLDRMNTGELFF. The CDR3 DNA sequence: TGTGCCAGCAGCTTGGACAGGATGAACACCGGGGAGCTGTTTTTT.

In regard to this clonotype: This may come from a read error, since a much larger clone is one base off. V gene TRBV5-5 combines with J gene TRBJ2-1; possibly TRBD1 for D (6 bases). Per the germline V gene, CDR1 is SGHKS and CDR2 is YYEKEE (reference sequence). This CDR3 has 13 amino acids. The CDR3 region is CTSRSETGSREFF. DNA for the CDR3: TGTACCAGCAGATCCGAAACAGGGTCCCGGGAGTTCTTC. The variable domain in full, with the rest retrieved from reference TRBV5-5 and TRBJ2-1, is DAGVTQSPTHLIKTRGQQVTLRCSPISGHKSVSWYQQVLGQGPQFIFQYYEKEERGRGNFPDRFSARQFPNYSSELNVNALLLGDSALYLCTSRSETGSREFFGPGTRLTVL.

The gene calls are TRBV6-2 or TRBV6-3 and TRBJ2-7, with 9 bases aligning to TRBD1. Trimming removed 7 bases from V and 7 bases from J; junction bases left unmatched: 23. The CDR3 loop spans 18 amino acids. Germline lookup yields CDR1 MNHEY and CDR2 SVGEGT. The CDR3 loop reads CASTAGEKVPGQGKEQYV. CDR3 in DNA: TGTGCCAGCACCGCCGGCGAGAAGGTACCGGGACAGGGAAAAGAGCAGTACGTC.

The CDR3 protein is CASSPGRRTYEQYV. CDR3 DNA: TGTGCCAGCAGCCCGGGACGTCGAACCTACGAGCAGTACGTC. This sequence joins TRBV5-6 and TRBJ2-7, with D perhaps given as TRBD1 or TRBD2 (5 bases each). This CDR3 comprises 14 residues. CDR1 and CDR2 from the germline V gene are SGHDT and YYEEEE. Deletions cut 4 bases from V and 2 bases from J, with 13 bases between.

Many counts were recorded for this clonotype. The rearrangement uses TRBV12-3 or TRBV12-4 and TRBJ2-7; D is ambiguous. Trimming left V 4 bases short and J 3 bases short, with 7 bases between. This CDR3 contains 12 residues. As DNA, the CDR3 is TGTGCCAGCAGTTACCTTAGCTACGAGCAGTACTTC. This encodes CASSYLSYEQYF.

In DNA form, the CDR3 reads TGTGCCAGCAGTGAGTCTAGAGATACGCAGTATTTT. Translated, it gives CASSESRDTQYF. This chain connects TRBV2 to TRBJ2-3; D is unclear. Germline lookup yields CDR1 SNHLY and CDR2 FYNNEI. The V and J ends lost 3 bases and 5 bases respectively, with 6 bases between them. The CDR3 length is 12 residues.

The sample holds many counts of this clonotype. The chain has TRBV4-1 and TRBJ2-3; D gene ambiguous. V shed 1 base and J shed 3 bases, with 14 bases lying between them. Germline V CDR1 and CDR2: MGHRA, YSYEKL. The CDR3 totals 16 residues. The DNA of the CDR3 is TGCGCCAGCAGCCAAGTCAACCTCGTTACGACAGATACGCAGTATTTT. Translation gives CASSQVNLVTTDTQYF.

The chain recombines TRBV6-2 or TRBV6-3 with TRBJ1-2; tentatively, D is TRBD1 (5 bases). CDR1 and CDR2 (germline): MNHEY, SVGEGT. The CDR3 consists of 16 residues. V was clipped by 4 bases and J by 4 bases, with 19 bases between them. The CDR3 coding sequence is TGTGCCAGCAGTTCACAGACCGGGACGCTGTCCTATGGCTACACCTTC. Amino acid sequence: CASSSQTGTLSYGYTF.

This clonotype has only a few counts. As DNA, the CDR3 is TGTACCATCAGTTTCCCTTCAGTACAGGGATTTGCCTACAATGAGCAGTTCTTC. This sequence encodes CTISFPSVQGFAYNEQFF. The chain combines TRBV2 with TRBJ2-1, with D tentatively TRBD1 (6 bases). Germline V gene lookup returns CDR1 SNHLY and CDR2 FYNNEI. The CDR3 extends over 18 amino acids.

This clonotype has a handful of counts. The chain is built from TRBV7-6 and TRBJ1-6; 9 bases align to TRBD1. This CDR3 comprises 14 residues. Trimming removed 4 bases from V and 7 bases from J; junction bases left unmatched: 2. The germline V gene has CDR1 SGHVS and CDR2 FNYEAQ. CDR3 bases: TGTGCCAGCAGCTGGACAGGGGAAAATTCACCCCTCCACTTT. Its translation: CASSWTGENSPLHF.

Comments on this clonotype: A much larger clone lies one base from this, so it may be a read error. The chain combines TRBV5-1 with TRBJ2-3; D might be TRBD2 (6 bases). Trimming took off 4 bases at V and 4 bases at J, with 16 bases between the two ends. This CDR3 has 15 residues. The germline gives CDR1 SGHRS, CDR2 YFSETQ. This CDR3 reads CASSIWPGGADTQYF. The CDR3, as DNA: TGCGCCAGCAGCATCTGGCCCGGCGGGGCAGATACGCAGTATTTT. The whole variable domain, remainder taken from reference TRBV5-1 and TRBJ2-3, is KAGVTQTPRYLIKTRGQQVTLSCSPISGHRSVSWYQQTPGQGLQFLFEYFSETQRNKGNFPGRFSGRQFSNSRSEMNVSTLELGDSALYLCASSIWPGGADTQYFGPGTRLTVL.

This clonotype was recorded a few times. V and J are TRBV7-9 and TRBJ1-1; D is unclear. V lost 1 base and J lost 4, with 16 bases in between. Looked up from germline, CDR1 is SEHNR and CDR2 is FQNEAQ (reference sequence). The CDR3 sequence is 16 residues long. Here the CDR3 reads CASSLDRLILSTEAFF. CDR3 sequence (DNA): TGTGCCAGCAGCTTAGACAGATTAATCCTTAGCACTGAAGCTTTCTTT.

V usage is TRBV20-1 and J usage is TRBJ2-1; 8 bases line up with TRBD2. Losses at the gene ends were 6 bases for V and 6 bases for J; bases not matched to a gene: 1. Germline V gene data show CDR1 as DFQATT and CDR2 as SNEGSKA (reference sequence). The CDR3 has 11 amino acids. DNA of the CDR3: TGCAGTGCCGGGAGGGGCAATGAGCAGTTCTTC. Amino acid sequence: CSAGRGNEQFF.

This clonotype was observed a few times. J is TRBJ2-3 and V is TRBV12-3 or TRBV12-4; D call uncertain. This CDR3 is built from 11 residues. Between the trimmed V and J ends, which lost 7 bases and 6 bases, there was a span of 8 bases. The CDR3 loop reads CASTLQDTQYF. DNA for the CDR3: TGTGCCAGCACTCTACAGGATACGCAGTATTTT.